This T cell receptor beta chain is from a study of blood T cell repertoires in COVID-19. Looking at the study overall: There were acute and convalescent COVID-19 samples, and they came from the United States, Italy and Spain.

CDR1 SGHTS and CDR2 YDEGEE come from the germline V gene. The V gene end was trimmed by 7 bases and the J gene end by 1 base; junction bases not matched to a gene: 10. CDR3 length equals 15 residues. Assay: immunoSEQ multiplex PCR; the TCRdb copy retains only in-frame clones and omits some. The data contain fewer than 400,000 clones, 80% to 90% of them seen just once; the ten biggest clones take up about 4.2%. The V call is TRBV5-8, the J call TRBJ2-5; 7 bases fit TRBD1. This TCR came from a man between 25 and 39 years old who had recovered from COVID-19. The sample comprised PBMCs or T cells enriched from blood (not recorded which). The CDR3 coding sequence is TGTGCCAGCGGTTTCCGACCAGGGGGCCAAGAGACCCAGTACTTC. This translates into CASGFRPGGQETQYF. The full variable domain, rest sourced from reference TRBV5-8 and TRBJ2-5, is EAGVTQSPTHLIKTRGQQATLRCSPISGHTSVYWYQQALGLGLQFLLWYDEGEERNRGNFPPRFSGRQFPNYSSELNVNALELEDSALYLCASGFRPGGQETQYFGPGTRLLVL.